The clone carrying this T cell receptor beta chain has a handful of counts. The CDR3 consists of 14 residues. Trimming removed 2 bases at V and 4 bases at J, with 12 bases between. Germline CDR1 and CDR2: LNHDA and SQIVND (reference sequence). This specimen belongs to a study of regulatory T cells in long-lasting Graves disease. The wider study: Graves' patients with a new diagnosis had received antithyroid drugs under 3 months.

Time point in this sample: newly diagnosed GD, antithyroid drugs for less than 3 months. From PBMCs, RNA was extracted and then used to make the TCR library. Building of the TCR beta libraries involved iRepertoire HTBI primers and Arm-PCR of CDR3 regions. TCRdb re-analysed the multiplex PCR reads in MiXCR, keeping a single row per CDR3 protein. Among 200,000 to 250,000 distinct CDR3 sequences, about a sixth were seen once, and the ten largest hold approximately 24%. The source was peripheral blood mononuclear cells (PBMCs), collected at new diagnosis, from a patient treated with antithyroid drugs. V is TRBV19 and J is TRBJ2-7; tentatively, D is TRBD1 (5 bases). The receptor was isolated from a female donor with Graves disease. The CDR3 region has the DNA TGTGCCAGTAGTATATCAGGGCGAGAGTACGAGCAGTACTTC. Its translation is CASSISGREYEQYF.